This paragraph reports one T cell receptor (beta chain). Only in-frame clones appear in the TCRdb table, and some are missing; sequencing was by immunoSEQ multiplex PCR. Counted here are fewer than 400,000 clones, around 90% occurring once; the ten biggest clones make up 5.5%. Sample treatment: approximately 18 received Ad26.COV2.S at low or high dose, single or two shots; roughly 5 received placebo; per-sample allocation not given. It was on day 63 after the first vaccine or placebo injection that samples were taken. The sample is drawn from a study of Ad26.COV2.S vaccination and SARS-CoV-2 variants. This CDR3 comprises 15 residues. The germline V gene encodes CDR1 MGHDK and CDR2 SYGVNS. Losses at the gene ends were 1 base for V and 2 bases for J; bases not matched to a gene: 5.

Sample: peripheral blood, taken in a trial of Ad26.COV2.S vaccine versus placebo. The clonotype originates from a person aged 18-65 years who received the Ad26.COV2.S COVID-19 vaccine or a placebo. The gene calls are TRBV25-1 and TRBJ2-7; 7 bases align to TRBD1. DNA of the CDR3: TGTGCCAGCAGTGAATCACAGGGGATTGCCTACGAGCAGTACTTC. Its translation is CASSESQGIAYEQYF.